A single T cell receptor (beta chain) is shown here with its context. The CDR3 covers 9 residues. Germline assignment: CDR1 LNHDA and CDR2 SQIVND (reference sequence). V lost 6 bases and J 9 bases, leaving 6 bases between the germline ends. The sample belongs to a study of T cell responses to AZD1222 COVID-19 vaccine. Profiling relied on immunoSEQ multiplex PCR, and the TCRdb table lists in-frame clones only, not all of them. The repertoire holds around 99,000 clones, with roughly 92% as singletons. The gene calls are TRBV19 and TRBJ2-7; D gene uncertain. The material was peripheral blood, obtained 28 days after the second AZD1222 dose. This sequence was found in an adult who received the AZD1222 COVID-19 vaccine. In nucleotides, the CDR3 is TGTGCCAGTAGAATGGGGCAGTACTTC. This gives the protein CASRMGQYF.